The 32 T cell receptor beta chains below all came from one sample that was sequenced in a study of T cell responses to AZD1222 COVID-19 vaccine. Assay used: immunoSEQ multiplex PCR; TCRdb lists only in-frame clones, some missing. The data contain more than 95,000 clones, around 89% of them seen just once; the ten biggest clones take up under 8.5%. The sequencing here drew on peripheral blood, taken on day 0 of AZD1222 vaccination. The receptors derive from an adult in good health.

The chain is built from TRBV19 and TRBJ1-2, with 7 bases matching TRBD1. The germline V gene has CDR1 LNHDA and CDR2 SQIVND (reference sequence). The J segment lost 4 bases and the V segment lost 4 bases, leaving 3 bases of the junction unmatched. The CDR3 sequence is 13 residues long. CDR3 nucleotide sequence: TGTGCCAGTAGTAATCAGGGGGGCTATGGCTACACCTTC. Amino acid sequence: CASSNQGGYGYTF.

This clone was found once. The J gene is TRBJ2-7, the V gene TRBV28; possibly TRBD1 or TRBD2 for D (6 bases each). CDR1 is MDHEN and CDR2 is SYDVKM in the germline V gene. V lost 7 bases to trimming and J lost 3 bases, with 31 bases between them. The CDR3 sequence is 19 residues long. The CDR3 region has the DNA TGTGCCAGCATCGTAAGCGGGCCCCGGCCACGGGGACATAACTACGAGCAGTACTTC. Its translation is CASIVSGPRPRGHNYEQYF.

This clone was seen only a few times. The chain is built from TRBV11-1 and TRBJ2-2, with D uncertain. CDR3 size: 14 residues. Trimming pared 2 bases from V and 2 bases from J, leaving 6 bases between. Germline loops: CDR1 SGHAT, CDR2 FQDESV (reference sequence). CDR3 sequence (DNA): TGTGCCAGCAGCTTATCGACCAACACCGGGGAGCTGTTTTTT. Translating it yields CASSLSTNTGELFF.

J is TRBJ1-1 and V is TRBV29-1; D ambiguous. The V end lost 8 bases, the J end lost 1 base, and 14 bases lay between the germline ends. The CDR3 runs 13 residues. Germline V lookup: CDR1 SQVTM, CDR2 ANQGSEA. For the CDR3, the DNA is TGCAGCTTTCAGGTGCGGGGGAACACTGAAGCTTTCTTT. This gives the protein CSFQVRGNTEAFF.

V and J are TRBV2 and TRBJ1-2; TRBD1 matches at 7 bases. Germline V lookup: CDR1 SNHLY, CDR2 FYNNEI. The CDR3 extends over 16 amino acids. V lost 5 bases, J lost 13 bases, and 22 bases stayed unmatched. CDR3: CASSPSPPGQALLSTF. CDR3 in DNA: TGTGCCAGCAGTCCCTCTCCTCCTGGACAGGCCCTTCTGTCCACCTTC.

The chain is built from TRBV18 and TRBJ2-1, with D possibly TRBD2 on 6 matching bases. Germline CDR1 KGHSH, CDR2 LQKENI. CDR3 length equals 13 residues. V shed 5 bases and J shed 7 bases, with 12 bases lying between them. The CDR3 bases are TGTGCCAGCTCATCGACTAGTGGGAATGAGCAGTTCTTC. Translated: CASSSTSGNEQFF.

The rearrangement uses TRBV4-2 and TRBJ2-2; unclear D gene. The CDR3 contains 16 residues. V was clipped by 1 base and J by 2 bases, with 11 bases between them. Germline V CDR1 and CDR2: LGHNA, YNFKEQ. The CDR3, as DNA: TGTGCCAGCAGCCAAGCTTACGGGTCAAACACCGGGGAGCTGTTTTTT. It translates to CASSQAYGSNTGELFF.

The rearrangement links TRBV28 to TRBJ1-2; 8 nucleotides match TRBD1. Trimming took 5 bases from V and 4 from J; bases not matched to a gene: 9. The germline gives CDR1 MDHEN, CDR2 SYDVKM. The CDR3 has 15 residues. The CDR3 DNA is TGTGCCAGCAGTCCCCATTCCACAGGGGGCTATGGCTACACCTTC. Amino acid sequence: CASSPHSTGGYGYTF.

This rearrangement joins TRBV28 to TRBJ1-1; no reliable D call. V was cut by 5 bases and J by 1 base, with 5 bases left in between. Germline CDR1 reads MDHEN; CDR2 reads SYDVKM. The CDR3 extends over 12 amino acids. CDR3 region: CASSLRNTEAFF. CDR3 nucleotide sequence: TGTGCCAGCAGTCTCCGGAACACTGAAGCTTTCTTT.

The CDR3 here is CASSGAKNIQYF. The CDR3 DNA reads as TGTGCCAGCAGCGGAGCCAAAAACATTCAGTACTTC. The chain combines TRBV28 with TRBJ2-4; no reliable D call. Looked up from germline, CDR1 is MDHEN and CDR2 is SYDVKM. CDR3 size: 12 residues. V lost 6 bases, J lost 0 bases, and 3 bases lay in between.

The J gene is TRBJ2-1, the V gene TRBV6-2 or TRBV6-3, with 10 bases lining up with TRBD1. The CDR3 is 15 amino acids. The germline V gene encodes CDR1 MNHEY and CDR2 SVGEGT. V trimming: 4 bases; J trimming: 3 bases; junction bases outside the gene matches: 3. CDR3 residues: CASSFGTGDYNEQFF. CDR3 nucleotides: TGTGCCAGCAGTTTCGGGACAGGGGACTACAATGAGCAGTTCTTC.

The chain has TRBV5-1 and TRBJ2-7; weak D call: TRBD2 (6 bases). The V end lost 3 bases, the J end lost 1 base, and 11 bases lay between the germline ends. CDR1 is SGHRS and CDR2 is YFSETQ in the germline V gene. This CDR3 comprises 14 residues. CDR3 residues: CASSSGLISYEQYF. CDR3 coding DNA: TGCGCCAGCAGCTCGGGACTTATATCCTACGAGCAGTACTTC.

The chain joins TRBV3-1 (or the pseudogene TRBV3-2) to TRBJ2-5, with D perhaps matching TRBD2 (6 bases). The CDR3 loop spans 15 amino acids. V was pared by 0 bases and J by 5 bases, with 13 bases between. The V gene's germline CDR1 is LGHDT and CDR2 YNNKEL (reference sequence). Here the CDR3 reads CASSQDFRAGETQYF. The CDR3 DNA reads as TGTGCCAGCAGCCAAGATTTCAGGGCGGGGGAGACCCAGTACTTC.

The chain uses TRBV19 and TRBJ2-5, with D perhaps TRBD1 or TRBD2 (7 bases each). There are 14 residues in the CDR3. CDR1 and CDR2 (germline): LNHDA, SQIVND (reference sequence). The ends were cut back, 3 bases at V and 5 bases at J, with 13 bases in the middle. The CDR3 region has the DNA TGTGCCAGTAGTATCGGGCAGGGGGGGGAGACCCAGTACTTC. As protein: CASSIGQGGETQYF.

The chain has TRBV6-4 and TRBJ2-1, with TRBD2 as a possible D gene (5 bases). The CDR3 has 16 amino acids. The ends were cut back, 4 bases at V and 0 bases at J, with 13 bases in the middle. Germline V CDR1 and CDR2: MRHNA, SNTAGT. The CDR3 spells CASSGVYGSSYNEQFF. CDR3 DNA: TGTGCCAGCAGTGGAGTTTATGGGAGCTCCTACAATGAGCAGTTCTTC.

This chain uses TRBV28 with TRBJ2-5; D gene uncertain. Germline assignment: CDR1 MDHEN and CDR2 SYDVKM. This CDR3 spans 13 amino acids. The V and J ends lost 5 bases and 2 bases respectively, with 9 bases between them. CDR3 coding DNA: TGTGCCAGCAGTCCCCGCAGACAAGAGACCCAGTACTTC. It codes for CASSPRRQETQYF. Combining the CDR3 with reference TRBV28 and TRBJ2-5 gives the whole variable domain DVKVTQSSRYLVKRTGEKVFLECVQDMDHENMFWYRQDPGLGLRLIYFSYDVKMKEKGDIPEGYSVSREKKERFSLILESASTNQTSMYLCASSPRRQETQYFGPGTRLLVL.

The gene calls are TRBV4-1 and TRBJ2-7, with 7 bases fitting TRBD1. In germline, CDR1 is MGHRA, CDR2 YSYEKL. The CDR3 totals 18 residues. J was trimmed by 6 bases and V by 4 bases; bases with no gene match: 21. The CDR3 is CASSLRTASLGDSGEQYF. The CDR3 DNA sequence: TGCGCCAGCAGCCTAAGAACGGCAAGTCTGGGGGACAGCGGCGAGCAGTACTTC.

V and J are TRBV5-4 and TRBJ1-6, with D perhaps TRBD1 (5 bases). V lost 9 bases and J 6 bases, leaving 13 bases between the germline ends. The CDR3 has 13 residues. Germline V lookup: CDR1 SGHNT, CDR2 YYREEE (reference sequence). The CDR3 loop is CATQTEPNSPLHF. The CDR3 DNA reads TGTGCCACCCAGACAGAGCCTAATTCACCCCTCCACTTT.

This clone came up once. The chain has TRBV30 and TRBJ1-3, with D possibly matching TRBD1 (5 bases). V lost 0 bases to trimming and J lost 2 bases, with 5 bases between them. CDR1 and CDR2 from the germline V gene are GTSNPN and SVGIG (reference sequence). The CDR3 runs 13 residues. The CDR3 sequence is CAWSVGAGNTIYF. The CDR3 DNA reads TGTGCCTGGAGTGTGGGGGCTGGAAACACCATATATTTT.

This clone came up a few times. The rearrangement joins TRBV2 to TRBJ1-5; D is possibly TRBD1 (5 bases). CDR3 length: 15 amino acids. With 1 base removed from V and 6 bases from J, the gap between germline ends came to 13 bases. CDR1 is SNHLY and CDR2 is FYNNEI in the germline V gene. CDR3 sequence reads: CASSEGSGTFQPQHF. Written as DNA, the CDR3 is TGTGCCAGCAGTGAAGGGTCAGGGACGTTTCAGCCCCAGCATTTT.

The sample holds a few counts of this clone. The DNA for the CDR3 is TGTGCCATCAGTCCAGACAGGGCCCACGAGCAGTACTTC. Its protein product is CAISPDRAHEQYF. J is TRBJ2-7 and V is TRBV10-3, with TRBD1 matching 7 bases. V trimming: 5 bases; J trimming: 5 bases; junction bases outside the gene matches: 6. Germline-derived CDR1 and CDR2 are ENHRY and SYGVKD. The CDR3 is 13 residues long.

The chain joins TRBV18 to TRBJ1-4, with TRBD1 as a possible D gene (6 bases). Germline assignment: CDR1 KGHSH and CDR2 LQKENI. V shed 2 bases and J shed 4 bases, with 8 bases lying between them. The CDR3 runs 14 residues. This CDR3 is CASSPNRVNEKLFF. The CDR3 DNA reads as TGTGCCAGCTCACCAAACAGGGTTAATGAAAAACTGTTTTTT.

The genes are TRBV6-5 and TRBJ1-5; TRBD1 is a possible D gene (5 bases). The CDR3 sequence is 14 residues long. The V gene lost 7 bases and the J gene lost 2 bases, with 12 bases spanning the gap. Germline assignment: CDR1 MNHEY and CDR2 SVGAGI. Here the CDR3 DNA reads TGTGCCAGCAAAATGAGGGGTGGCAATCAGCCCCAGCATTTT. This gives the protein CASKMRGGNQPQHF.

This clone was counted once. The chain links TRBV5-4 to TRBJ2-2; 7 bases agree with TRBD1. CDR1 is SGHNT, CDR2 YYREEE, per germline (reference sequence). The ends lost 3 bases at V and 4 bases at J; junction bases unmatched: 6. The CDR3 is made up of 15 amino acids. The CDR3 loop is CASSWRQGPTGELFF. The CDR3 DNA sequence: TGTGCCAGCAGCTGGCGACAGGGTCCCACCGGGGAGCTGTTTTTT.

The rearrangement uses TRBV4-3 and TRBJ1-6; weak D call: TRBD1 (6 bases). Trimming removed 1 base from V and 4 bases from J, with 17 bases in between. Germline lookup yields CDR1 LGHNA and CDR2 YSLEER. This CDR3 has 18 amino acids. CDR3 DNA: TGCGCCAGCAGCCAAGGGGAGTCCGGGACAACTTATAATTCACCCCTCCACTTT. Protein product: CASSQGESGTTYNSPLHF.

V and J are TRBV7-2 and TRBJ2-7; tentatively, D is TRBD2 (5 bases). In germline, CDR1 is SGHTA, CDR2 FQGNSA. The CDR3 runs 14 residues. Trimming cost V 6 bases and J 0 bases, with 12 bases left between them. CDR3 nucleotide sequence: TGTGCCAGCAGTTCGGACTGGGGCTCCTACGAGCAGTACTTC. Amino acid sequence: CASSSDWGSYEQYF.

The rearrangement links TRBV30 to TRBJ1-1; the D is unclear. CDR3 length: 13 residues. The V end was cut by 3 bases, the J end by 0 bases, with 8 bases between. Germline CDR1 and CDR2: GTSNPN and SVGIG (reference sequence). The CDR3 sequence is CAWSELMNTEAFF. The CDR3 DNA is TGTGCCTGGAGCGAGCTTATGAACACTGAAGCTTTCTTT.

Only one count was recorded for this clone. The genes are TRBV6-5 and TRBJ2-1, with a weak D call TRBD2 (5 bases). Trimming removed 0 bases at V and 6 bases at J, with 12 bases between. Looked up from germline, CDR1 is MNHEY and CDR2 is SVGAGI. This CDR3 contains 15 residues. CDR3 bases: TGTGCCAGCAGTTACTCGAGGGCAGTCCCCAATGAGCAGTTCTTC. Protein: CASSYSRAVPNEQFF.

The chain combines TRBV4-3 with TRBJ2-2; 12 bases match TRBD2. Losses at the gene ends were 4 bases for V and 3 bases for J; bases not matched to a gene: 3. Germline-derived CDR1 and CDR2 are LGHNA and YSLEER. This CDR3 contains 16 residues. The CDR3 DNA follows: TGCGCCAGCAGCCCGGGGACTAGCGGGCACACCGGGGAGCTGTTTTTT. Translating it yields CASSPGTSGHTGELFF.

The sample holds one count of this clone. The germline gene is not matched at one end of the junction; a read error may be the cause. CDR3 amino acids: CASSYSLAGGGNAIYF. The CDR3 coding sequence is TGTGCCAGCAGTTACTCGCTGGCAGGCGGAGGAAACGCCATATATTTT. The rearrangement uses TRBV6-5 and TRBJ1-3, with D unresolved. CDR1 and CDR2 (germline): MNHEY, SVGAGI. This CDR3 spans 16 amino acids.

The chain combines TRBV9 with TRBJ2-2, with 11 bases fitting TRBD1. With 2 bases clipped from V and 7 bases from J, the junction kept 4 bases outside the gene matches. CDR1 and CDR2 (germline): SGDLS, YYNGEE. CDR3 length: 15 amino acids. CDR3 in amino acids: CASSVDRGLIGELFF. The DNA of the CDR3 is TGTGCCAGCAGCGTGGACAGGGGGCTTATCGGGGAGCTGTTTTTT.

The J gene is TRBJ1-4, the V gene TRBV12-3 or TRBV12-4, with D hard to call. This CDR3 spans 13 amino acids. Trimming cost V 3 bases and J 5 bases, with 7 bases left between them. CDR3 sequence reads: CASSLVENEKLFF. The CDR3 nucleotides read TGTGCCAGCAGTTTGGTTGAAAATGAAAAACTGTTTTTT.